Here is one T cell receptor (beta chain) with its context. The data derive from a study of blood T cell repertoires in COVID-19. Study as a whole: Samples representing acute and convalescent COVID-19 were sourced from the United States, Italy and Spain. From T cells, B-cell-depleted T cells, or PBMCs came the material, which was cDNA or gDNA.

Germline V gene lookup returns CDR1 LGHDT and CDR2 YNNKEL (reference sequence). CDR3 size: 15 residues. Trimming pared 0 bases from V and 3 bases from J, leaving 12 bases between. In the authors' workflow: Amplification of reference gene primers was used by the study to estimate nucleated cell counts. TCRdb's table, derived via immunoSEQ multiplex PCR, lists solely in-frame clones and lacks some. D and trimming come from the DNA, and the V and J calls and clone size come from that table. The sample has about 85,000 clones; approximately 89% are singletons. This receptor was identified in a human donor with active COVID-19. The donor label of this sample is uncertain. This chain uses TRBV3-1 (or the pseudogene TRBV3-2) with TRBJ2-7, with a tentative D call TRBD1 (6 bases). Sequenced sample: peripheral blood. The CDR3 loop reads CASSQDLKTGYEQYF. The CDR3 bases are TGTGCCAGCAGCCAAGATCTAAAGACAGGCTACGAGCAGTACTTC.